This T cell receptor (beta chain) was identified in a study of blood T cell repertoires in COVID-19 (dated by TCRdb to about 2020). Broadly, across the study: Samples covering the acute and convalescent phases of COVID-19 were provided by collaborators in the United States, Italy and Spain. The prospective study material was composed of cDNA or gDNA derived from T cells, B-cell-depleted T cells, or PBMCs. The dataset comprised deeply sampled blood TCRbeta repertoires from subjects exposed to, actively infected with, or recovered from COVID-19. The repertoires were released in a freely available public database intended as a resource for research on the immune response to SARS-CoV-2. The samples were drawn from two sources: the first 160 participants of the ongoing ImmuneRACE study, and fewer than 1,500 subjects contributed by 6 global collaborators. A de-identified subject ID, COVID-19 status, age in years and sex were almost always included in the sample metadata. HLA class I and class II types, where available, came from metadata supplied by the sample provider rather than from assay-based typing. Here is what the overall study found, with its caveats: The amount of clinical and demographic metadata varied by source and participant and was provided uncurated.

TCRbeta CDR3 regions were amplified from genomic DNA by means of the immunoSEQ Assay, a bias-controlled multiplex PCR. Per the source publication's procedure: The number of nucleated cells in each sample was estimated by amplification of reference gene primers within the assay. To quantify the absolute abundance of each unique TCRbeta CDR3 rearrangement, sequence reads were collapsed and filtered. For each sample, productive Simpson clonality was calculated by taking the square root of Simpson's diversity index across productive rearrangements. This immuneACCESS table, as held by TCRdb, lists in-frame sequences with V and J called but not all clones. Of the missing ones, under half trace to an unresolved V gene in checked studies; the others have no known cause. V and J calls and clone size are copied from that table; D and trimming were computed from the DNA. The sample profile shows approximately 300,000 clones; around 86% of them were found once. Of the sample, approximately 4.7% is held by the ten largest clones.

About this clone: Its antigen specificity is not known. No base-level quality is on record; no much larger clone is a single base apart.

At the junction V is shortened by 3 bases and J by 1 base, with 15 bases in between. The germline V gene provides CDR1 KGHSH and CDR2 LQKENI. The CDR3 goes from the cysteine to the phenylalanine over 16 residues. Only the CDR3 part of the read is kept: 48 bases, read in frame from the first base. In the prospective study, participants were about 18 to 100 years old, resided in 25 or so geographic areas of the United States, and were enrolled through a virtual design. In the prospective study, participants were assigned to cohorts based on the clinical history participants reported in a screening survey and a study questionnaire. Recovered participants in ImmuneRACE Cohort 3 were defined by two consecutive negative NP/OP PCR tests, clearance by a healthcare professional, or resolution of symptoms. Each participant in the prospective study had whole blood, serum and a nasopharyngeal or oropharyngeal swab collected by mobile phlebotomists. Additional blood draws and questionnaires over a 2-month period could optionally be provided by prospective study participants. Before DNA extraction, blood samples from the prospective study were shipped at room temperature or frozen.

The chain links TRBV18 with TRBJ1-1, with TRBD1 tentatively as D gene (5 bases match). The specimen was PBMCs or T cells enriched from blood (not recorded which). The source is a man aged 60-69 years who had recovered from COVID-19. The base sequence is TGTGCCAGCTCACCGGCATTGAGCCAGGGGAACACTGAAGCTTTCTTT. Its translation is CASSPALSQGNTEAFF.